This T cell receptor (beta chain) was sequenced in a study of T cells expressing NK-cell markers. Study-wide results and caveats: Where several donors were concerned, these clonotypes also led the CD3+CD56-NKG2C+ fraction.

TCRdb derives one entry per CDR3 protein from the 5' RACE reads, leaving out DNA. Across around 380,000 distinct CDR3 sequences, the top ten clones capture around 10% of the sample. On this clonotype itself: Its cognate antigen is unknown.

The CDR3 length is 12 residues. Germline V lookup: CDR1 GTSNPN, CDR2 SVGIG (reference sequence). The sequence was obtained from a woman in her 50s in good health. Specimen: blood T cells: a sorted CD56 or NKG2C T cell subset, CD4+ or CD8+ T cells, or bulk PBMC T cells (not recorded which). The V and J genes are TRBV30 and TRBJ1-2. CDR3 amino acids: CAWIATAYGYTF.